These 3 T cell receptor beta chains share one sample of origin, sequenced in a study of shared clonotypes between healthy human individuals. Only in-frame clones appear in the TCRdb table, and some are missing; sequencing was by immunoSEQ multiplex PCR. The sample has a few hundred thousand clones, 97% seen once; the top ten hold approximately 0.057%. The sequenced sample was naive CD4+ T cells sorted from blood. Stated subset: CD45RA+ positively selected. Receptor source: a woman in her twenties or thirties in good health.

The chain uses TRBV11-2 and TRBJ2-7, with TRBD1 identical over 7 bases. The V gene's germline CDR1 is SGHAT and CDR2 FQNNGV. There are 17 residues in the CDR3. The junction had 16 bases not matched to a gene; V was cut back by 1 base and J by 7 bases. The CDR3 region is CASSLATSGTSDREQYF. DNA of the CDR3: TGTGCCAGCAGCTTAGCCACCTCCGGGACATCGGACAGGGAGCAGTACTTC.

This clone was picked up a small number of times. This chain uses TRBV2 with TRBJ1-2; D is unresolved. The V end was cut by 7 bases, the J end by 0 bases, with 12 bases between. Per the germline V gene, CDR1 is SNHLY and CDR2 is FYNNEI. This CDR3 is 14 amino acids long. CDR3 residues: CASTEDGANYGYTF. CDR3 bases: TGTGCCAGCACTGAGGACGGAGCTAACTATGGCTACACCTTC.

The CDR3 region has the DNA TGTGCCAGCAGTGAACAAGGGGGCTACGAGCAGTACTTC. This sequence encodes CASSEQGGYEQYF. The chain employs TRBV6-1 and TRBJ2-7, with D perhaps matching TRBD1 (6 bases). Trimming removed 2 bases from V and 3 bases from J, with 8 bases in between. Germline CDR1 is MNHNS and CDR2 is SASEGT. CDR3 length: 13 residues.